This is a list of T cell receptor beta chains from one sample in a study of identical twins. TCRdb used MiXCR to reprocess the 5' RACE reads, holding one entry per CDR3 protein. The repertoire has about 550,000 distinct CDR3 sequences, approximately 20% of them found once; the top ten carry 0.4% to 0.6%. This sample also appeared in a second study, on yellow fever vaccine responses in identical twins.

Sequencing used CD4+ T cells sorted from blood. The receptors here all came from a woman aged 18-29 years in good health. The CDR3 runs from the conserved cysteine through the conserved F or W. Fields, in order: clone size, D gene, J gene, V gene, CDR3 protein, CDR3 DNA. The D gene is left open where the match is weak. Expanded clones are given a class, and other clones once, few, many or no size at all.

- | TRBD1 | TRBJ1-6 | TRBV7-9 | CASSPRTGFNSPLHF | TGTGCCAGCAGTCCCCGGACAGGGTTTAATTCACCCCTCCACTTT
many | TRBD1 | TRBJ2-1 | TRBV24-1 | CATSDPWSSGTGTEQFF | TGTGCCACCAGTGACCCTTGGTCCTCCGGGACAGGGACTGAGCAGTTCTTC
- | - | TRBJ2-1 | TRBV24-1 | CATSRQGSEQFF | TGTGCCACCAGTCGCCAGGGCAGTGAGCAGTTCTTC
few | - | TRBJ1-4 | TRBV12-3/TRBV12-4 | CASRKPGANEKLFF | TGTGCCAGCAGGAAGCCTGGAGCTAATGAAAAACTGTTTTTT
few | TRBD2 | TRBJ2-1 | TRBV5-1 | CASSPIAGGPYEQFF | TGCGCCAGCAGCCCTATAGCGGGGGGGCCCTATGAGCAGTTCTTC
- | - | TRBJ1-2 | TRBV29-1 | CSVGHGYTF | TGCAGCGTTGGGCATGGCTACACCTTC
- | - | TRBJ1-1 | TRBV5-1 | CASSEQVENTEAFF | TGCGCCAGCAGCGAACAGGTAGAGAACACTGAAGCTTTCTTT
- | TRBD2 | TRBJ2-1 | TRBV12-3/TRBV12-4 | CASSFLAGGAGGEQFF | TGTGCCAGCAGTTTCCTAGCGGGAGGAGCAGGGGGTGAGCAGTTCTTC
many | TRBD2 | TRBJ2-1 | TRBV20-1 | CSARDIGLAGNEQFF | TGCAGTGCTAGAGACATAGGACTAGCCGGCAATGAGCAGTTCTTC
- | - | TRBJ1-5 | TRBV19 | CASSPGQVLNQPQHF | TGTGCCAGTAGCCCCGGGCAGGTACTCAATCAGCCCCAGCATTTT
- | - | TRBJ2-3 | TRBV12-3/TRBV12-4 | CASSLARGTRSTDTQYF | TGTGCCAGCAGTTTAGCGCGTGGGACCCGGAGCACAGATACGCAGTATTTT
few | - | TRBJ1-1 | TRBV5-1 | CASSVGGANTEAFF | TGCGCCAGCAGCGTAGGGGGGGCGAACACTGAAGCTTTCTTT
- | TRBD2 | TRBJ2-2 | TRBV6-1 | CASRWTSGRGTGELFF | TGTGCCAGCAGGTGGACTAGCGGGAGGGGGACCGGGGAGCTGTTTTTT
many | TRBD1 | TRBJ1-6 | TRBV12-3/TRBV12-4 | CASSLGTDYSPLHF | TGTGCCAGCAGTTTGGGGACAGATTATTCACCCCTCCACTTT
- | - | TRBJ1-5 | TRBV12-3/TRBV12-4 | CASSLTRARWLQPQHF | TGTGCCAGCAGTTTAACTAGGGCCCGCTGGCTTCAGCCCCAGCATTTT
few | TRBD2 | TRBJ2-1 | TRBV5-1 | CASSRAGLAGGNEQFF | TGCGCCAGCAGCAGAGCCGGACTAGCGGGAGGCAATGAGCAGTTCTTC
once | - | TRBJ1-5 | TRBV18 | CASSPRRANSNQPQHF | TGTGCCAGCTCACCGAGACGGGCGAATAGCAATCAGCCCCAGCATTTT
few | - | TRBJ2-3 | TRBV21-1 | CASSNEGGGPATDTQYF | TGTGCCAGCAGCAACGAGGGAGGAGGACCAGCAACAGATACGCAGTATTTT
- | TRBD2 | TRBJ2-5 | TRBV11-2 | CASRMGLAGETQYF | TGTGCCAGCAGAATGGGGCTAGCGGGTGAGACCCAGTACTTC
few | TRBD2 | TRBJ2-7 | TRBV2 | CASSEPGLAETYEQYF | TGTGCCAGCAGTGAACCCGGACTAGCGGAAACCTACGAGCAGTACTTC
- | TRBD2 | TRBJ2-5 | TRBV12-3/TRBV12-4 | CASSPAGGLETQYF | TGTGCCAGCAGTCCAGCGGGAGGGCTTGAGACCCAGTACTTC
- | - | TRBJ2-7 | TRBV6-1 | CASSGGAFYEQYF | TGTGCCAGCAGCGGAGGGGCCTTCTACGAGCAGTACTTC
few | - | TRBJ2-3 | TRBV14 | CASSPYVYYTDTQYF | TGTGCCAGCAGCCCGTATGTGTATTACACAGATACGCAGTATTTT
few | TRBD2 | TRBJ2-1 | TRBV24-1 | CATSDLKSSGSSNEQFF | TGTGCCACCAGTGATTTGAAATCTAGCGGGAGCAGCAATGAGCAGTTCTTC
- | TRBD1 | TRBJ2-1 | TRBV20-1 | CSAPEYSGTGAINEQFF | TGCAGTGCGCCCGAATATTCCGGGACAGGGGCGATCAATGAGCAGTTCTTC
few | TRBD1 | TRBJ1-6 | TRBV6-1 | CASRTGTGDLSPLHF | TGTGCCAGCAGGACCGGGACAGGGGACTTGTCACCCCTCCACTTT
- | - | TRBJ2-5 | TRBV3-1 | CASSQRTGSGQETQYF | TGTGCCAGCAGCCAACGAACTGGTAGCGGTCAAGAGACCCAGTACTTC
few | - | TRBJ1-2 | TRBV28 | CASSPPVPNYGYTF | TGTGCCAGCAGCCCCCCTGTACCTAACTATGGCTACACCTTC
- | TRBD2 | TRBJ2-2 | TRBV4-1 | CASSQTGLAGDTGELFF | TGCGCCAGCAGCCAGACGGGACTAGCGGGAGATACCGGGGAGCTGTTTTTT
few | - | TRBJ1-2 | TRBV6-6 | CASTPGVGYTF | TGTGCCAGTACTCCGGGCGTCGGCTACACCTTC
few | TRBD1 | TRBJ2-7 | TRBV5-1 | CASSWDSSRNEQYF | TGCGCCAGCAGCTGGGACAGTTCTAGGAACGAGCAGTACTTC
few | - | TRBJ2-1 | TRBV24-1 | CATSVHNEQFF | TGTGCCACCAGTGTTCACAATGAGCAGTTCTTC